These 29 T cell receptor beta chains were all obtained from the same sample, sequenced in a study of CD8 T cells in Susac syndrome. Reverse transcription of 0.5 to 1 ug RNA was performed with random hexamers. TCRdb recomputed calls from the immunoSEQ multiplex PCR reads with MiXCR, one row per CDR3 protein. Found here are 150,000 to 200,000 distinct CDR3 sequences, roughly 90% of them singletons; the top ten hold 0.087%. Sequencing was carried out using CD4+ T cells from PBMCs. The receptor set was obtained from a human donor with Susac syndrome.

J is TRBJ1-5 and V is TRBV7-2, with 7 bases that match TRBD1. The V and J ends lost 5 bases and 7 bases, in that order; junction bases with no gene match: 8. Germline V gene data show CDR1 as SGHTA and CDR2 as FQGNSA. The CDR3 loop spans 14 amino acids. CDR3 coding DNA: TGTGCCAGCAGCAAGGGGGCTTTTTTACAGCCCCAGCATTTT. Encoded protein: CASSKGAFLQPQHF. Full variable domain (outside the CDR3, taken from reference TRBV7-2 and TRBJ1-5): GAGVSQSPSNKVTEKGKDVELRCDPISGHTALYWYRQSLGQGLEFLIYFQGNSAPDKSGLPSDRFSAERTGGSVSTLTIQRTQQEDSAVYLCASSKGAFLQPQHFGDGTRLSIL.

The gene calls are TRBV30 and TRBJ1-5; 10 bases are a match to TRBD1. Germline CDR1 GTSNPN, CDR2 SVGIG (reference sequence). With V trimmed by 4 bases and J by 5 bases, 17 bases remained unmatched. The CDR3 contains 18 residues. The CDR3 DNA sequence: TGTGCCTGGATCCCCGAAGCAAGACTGACAGGGGGCTATCAGCCCCAGCATTTT. This encodes CAWIPEARLTGGYQPQHF.

The chain recombines TRBV5-1 with TRBJ2-3; D might be TRBD1 (5 bases). Germline CDR1 reads SGHRS; CDR2 reads YFSETQ. The CDR3 contains 14 residues. Trimming took 1 base from V and 6 from J, leaving 12 bases between them. CDR3 in DNA: TGCGCCAGCAGCTTGCAACAGGCCCAGGATACGCAGTATTTT. Amino acid sequence: CASSLQQAQDTQYF.

The rearrangement joins TRBV5-1 to TRBJ1-3; 7 bases align to TRBD1. Germline CDR1 and CDR2: SGHRS and YFSETQ. V shed 3 bases, J shed 2 bases, and the junction held 2 bases outside the gene matches. The CDR3 length is 14 residues. This CDR3 reads CASSSQGAGNTIYF. The CDR3 region has the DNA TGCGCCAGCAGCTCGCAGGGGGCTGGAAACACCATATATTTT.

The V and J genes are TRBV7-2 and TRBJ2-7; D unclear. The V gene's germline CDR1 is SGHTA and CDR2 FQGNSA. There are 14 residues in the CDR3. V was trimmed by 2 bases and J by 3 bases, leaving 11 bases between them. The CDR3, as DNA: TGTGCCAGCAGCTTACATGGGGATAGCTACGAGCAGTACTTC. Its translation: CASSLHGDSYEQYF.

The chain joins TRBV11-2 to TRBJ1-4, with no clear D. CDR1 and CDR2 from the germline V gene are SGHAT and FQNNGV. The length of the CDR3 is 15 residues. Trimming removed 2 bases from V and 6 bases from J, with 13 bases in between. The CDR3 is CASSLLLRVDEKLFF. CDR3 nucleotides: TGTGCCAGCAGCTTACTCCTTCGCGTGGATGAAAAACTGTTTTTT.

V usage is TRBV12-3 or TRBV12-4 and J usage is TRBJ2-3; tentatively, D is TRBD2 (6 bases). Trimming pared 1 base from V and 4 bases from J, leaving 6 bases between. The CDR3 consists of 13 residues. The CDR3 DNA follows: TGTGCCAGCAGTTTAGGGGGGGCAGATACGCAGTATTTT. Translating it yields CASSLGGADTQYF.

The chain combines TRBV19 with TRBJ1-2, with D unresolved. The CDR3 consists of 15 residues. V lost 1 base and J 2 bases, leaving 11 bases between the germline ends. Germline assignment: CDR1 LNHDA and CDR2 SQIVND (reference sequence). The CDR3 here is CASSIGLKRNYGYTF. As DNA, the CDR3 is TGTGCCAGTAGTATAGGGCTCAAGCGAAACTATGGCTACACCTTC. Complete variable domain (other parts from reference TRBV19 and TRBJ1-2): DGGITQSPKYLFRKEGQNVTLSCEQNLNHDAMYWYRQDPGQGLRLIYYSQIVNDFQKGDIAEGYSVSREKKESFPLTVTSAQKNPTAFYLCASSIGLKRNYGYTFGSGTRLTVV.

The J gene is TRBJ1-1, the V gene TRBV20-1; 10 nucleotides match TRBD1. The CDR3 runs 16 residues. Germline V gene sequence: CDR1 DFQATT, CDR2 SNEGSKA (reference sequence). The ends lost 0 bases at V and 5 bases at J; junction bases unmatched: 9. The CDR3 loop is CSARERQGALVTEAFF. CDR3 DNA: TGCAGTGCTAGAGAACGACAGGGGGCGTTGGTAACTGAAGCTTTCTTT.

This chain connects TRBV7-9 to TRBJ1-5; D is perhaps TRBD1 (6 bases). V gave up 6 bases and J gave up 3 bases, with 21 bases separating them. The CDR3 spans 17 residues. The germline V gene encodes CDR1 SEHNR and CDR2 FQNEAQ (reference sequence). The CDR3 sequence is CASSHPPGGLINQPQHF. The CDR3 DNA is TGTGCCAGCAGTCATCCCCCGGGGGGGCTGATCAATCAGCCCCAGCATTTT.

The chain recombines TRBV6-2 or TRBV6-3 with TRBJ1-2; TRBD1 agrees at 8 bases. From germline, CDR1 is MNHEY and CDR2 SVGEGT. The CDR3 has 14 amino acids. Trimming cost V 11 bases and J 8 bases; bases outside gene matches: 16. In nucleotides, the CDR3 is TGTGCCGGAAGACAGGGGCCTTCCCTAGGGGGCTACACCTTC. This codes for CAGRQGPSLGGYTF.

The gene calls are TRBV5-6 and TRBJ2-7; D is unresolved. V gave up 1 base and J gave up 6 bases, with 8 bases separating them. The CDR3 has 12 residues. CDR1 and CDR2 from the germline V gene are SGHDT and YYEEEE. CDR3 in DNA: TGTGCCAGCAGCTTGTCTGGTCCCGAGCAGTACTTC. Protein: CASSLSGPEQYF.

This clonotype turned up a few times. The genes are TRBV10-3 and TRBJ2-3, with TRBD2 matching over 13 bases. J was trimmed by 0 bases and V by 6 bases; bases with no gene match: 3. The CDR3 contains 16 residues. The germline V gene encodes CDR1 ENHRY and CDR2 SYGVKD. The CDR3 DNA is TGTGCCATCAGGGGGACTAGCGGGACTAGCACAGATACGCAGTATTTT. Encoded protein: CAIRGTSGTSTDTQYF.

The V and J genes are TRBV20-1 and TRBJ1-1; a weak D match, TRBD1 (6 bases). CDR3 size: 14 residues. In germline, CDR1 is DFQATT, CDR2 SNEGSKA (reference sequence). Trimming stripped 0 bases from V and 6 bases from J, with 14 bases between. CDR3 region: CSARDTGGGSEAFF. In DNA form, the CDR3 reads TGCAGTGCTAGAGATACAGGAGGGGGTTCTGAAGCTTTCTTT.

The V and J genes are TRBV20-1 and TRBJ2-3; 12 positions agree with TRBD2. The CDR3 is made up of 17 amino acids. The J segment lost 3 bases and the V segment lost 2 bases, leaving 9 bases of the junction unmatched. CDR1 is DFQATT, CDR2 SNEGSKA, per germline (reference sequence). Here the CDR3 reads CSARRTSGVLGTDTQYF. The CDR3 nucleotides are TGCAGTGCTAGAAGGACTAGCGGGGTTTTGGGGACAGATACGCAGTATTTT.

This clonotype was counted many times. The chain carries TRBV12-3 or TRBV12-4 and TRBJ2-7; unclear D gene. CDR3 size: 11 residues. Trimming cost V 6 bases and J 3 bases, with 6 bases left between them. CDR3 bases: TGTGCCAGCAGCCTGGGCTACGAGCAGTACTTC. Its translation is CASSLGYEQYF.

The V call is TRBV6-1, the J call TRBJ1-2; a weak D match, TRBD1 (5 bases). The length of the CDR3 is 17 residues. V was shortened by 6 bases and J by 4 bases, with 24 bases between the two germline ends. Germline V lookup: CDR1 MNHNS, CDR2 SASEGT. This CDR3 is CASSPSAPGPNGYGYTF. In nucleotides, the CDR3 is TGTGCCAGCAGCCCATCCGCCCCGGGACCCAACGGCTATGGCTACACCTTC.

This clonotype was observed once. The chain combines TRBV28 with TRBJ1-5; D is unresolved. The V and J ends lost 1 base and 7 bases respectively, with 14 bases between them. Germline V gene data show CDR1 as MDHEN and CDR2 as SYDVKM. CDR3 length: 15 residues. In DNA form, the CDR3 reads TGTGCCAGCAGTTTATCCGGGATTGGGGAGCAGCCCCAGCATTTT. It specifies CASSLSGIGEQPQHF.

CDR3 nucleotide sequence: TGTGCCAGCAGCTTTTATACCGGGACTAGCTACAATGAGCAGTTCTTC. It yields the protein CASSFYTGTSYNEQFF. The chain has TRBV5-4 and TRBJ2-1, with TRBD2 matching over 8 bases. Germline loops: CDR1 SGHNT, CDR2 YYREEE (reference sequence). CDR3 length equals 16 residues. V lost 2 bases to trimming and J lost 3 bases; unmatched junction nucleotides: 7.

This chain links TRBV20-1 with TRBJ2-5; possible D gene TRBD2, 5 bases. The CDR3 length is 15 residues. The V end was cut by 2 bases, the J end by 0 bases, with 13 bases between. The germline V gene encodes CDR1 DFQATT and CDR2 SNEGSKA (reference sequence). DNA of the CDR3: TGCAGTGCTAGAAATCGGGATGGGTACCAAGAGACCCAGTACTTC. It is translated as CSARNRDGYQETQYF.

V gene TRBV7-2 combines with J gene TRBJ2-3; 9 positions match TRBD1. The V and J ends lost 4 bases and 2 bases, in that order; junction bases with no gene match: 1. This CDR3 comprises 14 residues. Germline assignment: CDR1 SGHTA and CDR2 FQGNSA. CDR3 nucleotide sequence: TGTGCCAGCAGCTGGGACAGGGCCACAGATACGCAGTATTTT. Protein: CASSWDRATDTQYF.

V gene TRBV20-1 combines with J gene TRBJ2-4, with 7 bases aligning to TRBD2. V trimming: 0 bases; J trimming: 9 bases; junction bases outside the gene matches: 5. This CDR3 has 13 residues. From germline, CDR1 is DFQATT and CDR2 SNEGSKA (reference sequence). CDR3 coding DNA: TGCAGTGCTAGAGATGCCACGGGAGGCATTCAGTACTTC. It codes for CSARDATGGIQYF.

The gene calls are TRBV20-1 and TRBJ1-1; D unresolved. Germline V gives CDR1 DFQATT, CDR2 SNEGSKA (reference sequence). This CDR3 has 14 amino acids. The V end was cut by 7 bases, the J end by 3 bases, with 18 bases between. CDR3 sequence (DNA): TGCAGTGTTGCGCCGTCCGCCGAGTACACTGAAGCTTTCTTT. It is translated as CSVAPSAEYTEAFF.

The DNA of the CDR3 is TGTGCCAGCACTTATGGGGGGACAGGGAGGACTCAGCCCCAGCATTTT. Its protein is CASTYGGTGRTQPQHF. The genes are TRBV12-3 or TRBV12-4 and TRBJ1-5; TRBD1 matches 9 bases. The V and J ends lost 7 bases and 6 bases, in that order; junction bases with no gene match: 13. CDR3 length: 16 amino acids.

The V gene is TRBV20-1, the J gene TRBJ2-1; D is unresolved. This CDR3 is 10 amino acids long. The germline V gene encodes CDR1 DFQATT and CDR2 SNEGSKA (reference sequence). Between the trimmed V and J ends, which lost 6 bases and 11 bases, there was a span of 11 bases. Here the CDR3 reads CSAWVGKQFF. As DNA, the CDR3 is TGCAGTGCCTGGGTAGGGAAGCAGTTCTTC.

This chain links TRBV29-1 with TRBJ2-2, with 7 bases fitting TRBD1. The ends lost 6 bases at V and 0 bases at J; junction bases unmatched: 4. Per germline, CDR1 SQVTM and CDR2 ANQGSEA. The CDR3 spans 14 residues. The CDR3 loop reads CSVDGTANTGELFF. The CDR3 nucleotides read TGCAGCGTCGACGGGACAGCGAACACCGGGGAGCTGTTTTTT.

The chain joins TRBV3-1 to TRBJ1-2; perhaps TRBD1 as D (6 bases). With 0 bases removed from V and 2 bases from J, the gap between germline ends came to 7 bases. Looked up from germline, CDR1 is LGHDT and CDR2 is YNNKEL (reference sequence). The CDR3 extends over 14 amino acids. Written as DNA, the CDR3 is TGTGCCAGCAGCCAAGAAGACAGGAACTATGGCTACACCTTC. Translation: CASSQEDRNYGYTF.

The chain uses TRBV20-1 and TRBJ2-5; unclear D gene. The V end was cut by 5 bases, the J end by 3 bases, with 4 bases between. The CDR3 is made up of 10 amino acids. Germline CDR1 reads DFQATT; CDR2 reads SNEGSKA (reference sequence). For the CDR3, the DNA is TGCAGTGCTCTTGAAGAGACCCAGTACTTC. It specifies CSALEETQYF.

This clonotype was detected once. The V call is TRBV5-1, the J call TRBJ2-5; 11 bases fit TRBD2. V dropped 0 bases and J dropped 4; count of bases not matched to a gene: 5. The CDR3 has 16 amino acids. Germline CDR1 and CDR2: SGHRS and YFSETQ. CDR3 DNA: TGCGCCAGCAGCTTGGACATAGCGGGAGGGCCAGAGACCCAGTACTTC. As protein: CASSLDIAGGPETQYF.